These 21 T cell receptor beta chains share one sample of origin, sequenced in a study of cytomegalovirus exposure and HLA in healthy donors. TCRdb's table, derived via immunoSEQ multiplex PCR, lists solely in-frame clones and lacks some. This repertoire shows 65,000 to 85,000 clones, roughly 96% found once; its top ten account for more than 0.6%. Sequencing was done on a sample of PBMCs. The receptor source for this set is a woman in her late teens or twenties in good health and CMV-seronegative.

DNA for the CDR3: TGTGCCAGCAGAGCGGACAGGGTGAGCAATCAGCCCCAGCATTTT. Amino acids: CASRADRVSNQPQHF. The V call is TRBV6-5, the J call TRBJ1-5, with 8 bases fitting TRBD1. Germline trimming cut 6 bases from V and 1 base from J; bases unmatched to any gene: 5. Germline V gene data show CDR1 as MNHEY and CDR2 as SVGAGI. The CDR3 extends over 15 amino acids.

This chain connects TRBV6-5 to TRBJ1-2, with unresolved D. From germline, CDR1 is MNHEY and CDR2 SVGAGI. The CDR3 covers 14 residues. With 6 bases removed from V and 5 bases from J, the gap between germline ends came to 16 bases. CDR3 sequence (DNA): TGTGCCAGCAGGTCCGGGGAGACGCCTTATGGCTACACCTTC. Its translation: CASRSGETPYGYTF.

V is TRBV7-2 and J is TRBJ2-5; 10 bases match TRBD2. The V gene's germline CDR1 is SGHTA and CDR2 FQGNSA. The CDR3 length is 17 residues. Trimming removed 0 bases from V and 2 bases from J; junction bases left unmatched: 6. The CDR3 coding sequence is TGTGCCAGCAGCTTAGCTGCGGCTAGCGGGGGACAAGAGACCCAGTACTTC. This encodes CASSLAAASGGQETQYF.

The chain joins TRBV5-1 to TRBJ2-3; TRBD1 agrees at 9 bases. Trimming at V came to 3 bases and at J to 5 bases, leaving 4 bases not matched to a gene. This CDR3 has 14 residues. CDR1 is SGHRS and CDR2 is YFSETQ in the germline V gene. Here the CDR3 reads CASSSGDRVDTQYF. The CDR3, as DNA: TGCGCCAGCAGCTCCGGGGACAGGGTAGATACGCAGTATTTT.

This chain connects TRBV7-6 to TRBJ2-1; TRBD2 might be the D (7 bases). V lost 2 bases to trimming and J lost 10 bases, with 9 bases between them. Germline V gives CDR1 SGHVS, CDR2 FNYEAQ. The CDR3 spans 12 residues. CDR3 sequence: CASSLPGGEQFF. DNA of the CDR3: TGTGCCAGCAGCTTACCGGGGGGCGAGCAGTTCTTC.

J is TRBJ2-7 and V is TRBV5-1, with 7 bases that match TRBD1. The V gene end was trimmed by 0 bases and the J gene end by 4 bases; junction bases not matched to a gene: 4. Germline CDR1 reads SGHRS; CDR2 reads YFSETQ. The CDR3 spans 14 residues. The DNA of the CDR3 is TGCGCCAGCAGCTTGGACAGGGGATCTTACGAGCAGTACTTC. Translated: CASSLDRGSYEQYF.

The gene calls are TRBV9 and TRBJ2-1; D is possibly TRBD2 (5 bases). Deletions cut 1 base from V and 0 bases from J, with 17 bases between. CDR1 is SGDLS and CDR2 is YYNGEE in the germline V gene. The CDR3 has 18 residues. The CDR3 protein is CASSVRLQIPSSYNEQFF. CDR3 DNA sequence: TGTGCCAGCAGCGTACGACTACAGATACCTAGCTCCTACAATGAGCAGTTCTTC.

The rearrangement uses TRBV5-8 and TRBJ1-5; D may be TRBD1 (5 bases). V lost 0 bases and J 1 base, leaving 11 bases between the germline ends. This CDR3 spans 16 amino acids. Germline CDR1 reads SGHTS; CDR2 reads YDEGEE. CDR3 nucleotides: TGTGCCAGCAGCTTGGCCCGACAGACAAGCAATCAGCCCCAGCATTTT. This encodes CASSLARQTSNQPQHF.

The genes are TRBV27 and TRBJ1-2, with D unresolved. CDR3 length equals 15 residues. V dropped 2 bases and J dropped 8 bases, with 18 bases sitting between them. Germline CDR1 and CDR2: MNHEY and SMNVEV (reference sequence). CDR3 region: CASSLSPGRESGYTF. The CDR3 DNA is TGTGCCAGCAGTTTAAGCCCGGGAAGAGAGAGCGGCTACACCTTC.

V usage is TRBV9 and J usage is TRBJ2-5; 16 bases align to TRBD2. This CDR3 has 18 amino acids. The J segment lost 7 bases and the V segment lost 4 bases, leaving 13 bases of the junction unmatched. Germline-derived CDR1 and CDR2 are SGDLS and YYNGEE. CDR3 protein: CASSPSGTSGRAFWTQYF. CDR3 sequence (DNA): TGTGCCAGCAGCCCGTCCGGGACTAGCGGGAGGGCCTTCTGGACCCAGTACTTC.

The chain uses TRBV5-5 and TRBJ2-5; D call uncertain. Germline CDR1 reads SGHKS; CDR2 reads YYEKEE (reference sequence). The V end was cut by 2 bases, the J end by 5 bases, with 4 bases between. The CDR3 is made up of 11 amino acids. CDR3 sequence: CASSFRETQYF. The CDR3 DNA sequence: TGTGCCAGCAGCTTCCGGGAGACCCAGTACTTC.

This clone was counted a few times. DNA of the CDR3: TGCGCCAGCAAGGACAGACAAAATTCACCCCTCCACTTT. Protein: CASKDRQNSPLHF. J is TRBJ1-6 and V is TRBV5-1, with a possible D match to TRBD1 (6 bases). This CDR3 contains 13 residues. Trimming stripped 6 bases from V and 7 bases from J, with 11 bases between. CDR1 is SGHRS and CDR2 is YFSETQ in the germline V gene.

The gene calls are TRBV11-2 and TRBJ2-6; TRBD2 might be the D (6 bases). From germline, CDR1 is SGHAT and CDR2 FQNNGV. This CDR3 comprises 11 residues. Trimming cost V 7 bases and J 13 bases, with 11 bases left between them. The CDR3 region is CASTPAGVLTF. The CDR3 nucleotides are TGTGCCAGCACCCCCGCGGGGGTCCTGACTTTC.

As regards this clone: The junction departs from the called germline gene at one end, perhaps through a read error. The CDR3 here is CASSLATSYEQYF. The CDR3 bases are TGTGCCAGCAGCCTAGCGACATCCTACGAGCAGTACTTC. V gene TRBV7-8 combines with J gene TRBJ2-7, with D perhaps TRBD2 (6 bases). Germline V gene sequence: CDR1 SGHVS, CDR2 FQNEAQ. This CDR3 is built from 13 residues.

This clone has just one count. This sequence joins TRBV28 and TRBJ1-1; TRBD1 is a possible D gene (5 bases). This CDR3 is built from 13 residues. V was shortened by 7 bases and J by 0 bases, with 9 bases between the two germline ends. Germline loops: CDR1 MDHEN, CDR2 SYDVKM. In DNA, the CDR3 is TGTGCCAGCATGGACACCTTGAACACTGAAGCTTTCTTT. As protein: CASMDTLNTEAFF.

The chain has TRBV7-2 and TRBJ1-5; D not resolved. Germline CDR1 reads SGHTA; CDR2 reads FQGNSA. This CDR3 region has 16 residues. Trimming took 5 bases from V and 0 from J, leaving 14 bases between them. CDR3: CASSPRVHYSNQPQHF. The CDR3 nucleotides are TGTGCCAGCAGCCCTCGCGTCCACTATAGCAATCAGCCCCAGCATTTT.

This rearrangement joins TRBV7-2 to TRBJ1-5, with TRBD1 matching 8 bases. V trimming: 5 bases; J trimming: 7 bases; junction bases outside the gene matches: 7. The CDR3 is 14 amino acids. From germline, CDR1 is SGHTA and CDR2 FQGNSA. In DNA form, the CDR3 reads TGTGCCAGCAGCATGACAGGGGAGAGCCAGCCCCAGCATTTT. This codes for CASSMTGESQPQHF.

The V call is TRBV27, the J call TRBJ2-7; 7 bases fit TRBD2. V shed 6 bases and J 5 bases; nucleotides not matched to a gene: 1. Germline CDR1 MNHEY, CDR2 SMNVEV (reference sequence). CDR3 length: 11 amino acids. CDR3 DNA sequence: TGTGCCAGCAGCCGGGGGGACGAGCAGTACTTC. Its protein is CASSRGDEQYF.

This clone was counted once. The chain is built from TRBV15 and TRBJ1-2, with 8 bases fitting TRBD1. Germline CDR1 reads LNHNV; CDR2 reads YYDKDF (reference sequence). The CDR3 loop spans 15 amino acids. The ends lost 2 bases at V and 0 bases at J; junction bases unmatched: 2. CDR3 sequence reads: CATSRPGQANYGYTF. CDR3 coding DNA: TGTGCCACCAGCAGACCGGGACAGGCTAACTATGGCTACACCTTC.

The chain is built from TRBV4-3 and TRBJ1-4; D is undetermined. The germline V gene encodes CDR1 LGHNA and CDR2 YSLEER. V was cut by 4 bases and J by 8 bases, with 11 bases left in between. This CDR3 contains 13 residues. The CDR3 DNA follows: TGCGCCAGCAGCCTTGGGAGGGTGGAAAAACTGTTTTTT. Translation: CASSLGRVEKLFF.

This rearrangement joins TRBV27 to TRBJ1-5; TRBD1 is a possible D gene (5 bases). Trimming took 3 bases from V and 2 from J, leaving 8 bases between them. The CDR3 totals 14 residues. The germline gives CDR1 MNHEY, CDR2 SMNVEV (reference sequence). As DNA, the CDR3 is TGTGCCAGCAGTTTCGACAGCGGCAATCAGCCCCAGCATTTT. Translated: CASSFDSGNQPQHF.